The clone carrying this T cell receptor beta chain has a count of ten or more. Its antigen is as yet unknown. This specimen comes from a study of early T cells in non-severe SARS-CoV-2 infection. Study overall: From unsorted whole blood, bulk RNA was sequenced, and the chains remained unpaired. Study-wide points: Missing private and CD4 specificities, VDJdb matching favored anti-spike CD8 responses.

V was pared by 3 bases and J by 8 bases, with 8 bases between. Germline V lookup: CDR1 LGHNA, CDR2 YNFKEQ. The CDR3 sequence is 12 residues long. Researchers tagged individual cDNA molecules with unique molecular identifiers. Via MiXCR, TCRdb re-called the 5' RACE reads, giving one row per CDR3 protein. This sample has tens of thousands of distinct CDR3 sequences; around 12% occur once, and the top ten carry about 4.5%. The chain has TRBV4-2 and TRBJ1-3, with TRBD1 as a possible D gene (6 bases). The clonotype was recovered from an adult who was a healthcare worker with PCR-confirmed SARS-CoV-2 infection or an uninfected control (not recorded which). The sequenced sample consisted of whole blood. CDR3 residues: CASSQKGDTIYF. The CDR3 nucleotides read TGTGCCAGCAGCCAGAAGGGGGACACCATATATTTT.